Described below is a single T cell receptor (beta chain) sequence and its context. Its antigen is currently unknown. These data come from a study of blood T cell dynamics during melanoma immunotherapy. Study information: Patients with metastatic melanoma got pembrolizumab or nivolumab-ipilimumab as first-line care. General observations from the study: It remained unknown if the driving T cell clones were melanoma-specific.

The germline V gene has CDR1 MNHEY and CDR2 SMNVEV (reference sequence). J lost 6 bases, V lost 6 bases, and 7 bases had no gene match. The CDR3 length is 14 residues. Each bulk PBMC sample had about 350 ng DNA loaded. Data came from immunoSEQ multiplex PCR; TCRdb stores just in-frame clones and leaves some out. The sample includes more than 4,000 clones, 80% to 85% of them seen just once. Time point here: pre-treatment baseline. Response was assessed by RECIST 1.1 at 12 weeks, except a couple of rapid progressors. Sequencing was performed on blood, taken from a patient treated with checkpoint blockade. This TCR derives from a human donor with melanoma. The rearrangement uses TRBV27 and TRBJ2-7; TRBD1 agrees at 11 bases. This CDR3 reads CASRGTGGKTEQYF. The CDR3 nucleotides are TGTGCCAGCAGAGGGACAGGGGGTAAAACCGAGCAGTACTTC.